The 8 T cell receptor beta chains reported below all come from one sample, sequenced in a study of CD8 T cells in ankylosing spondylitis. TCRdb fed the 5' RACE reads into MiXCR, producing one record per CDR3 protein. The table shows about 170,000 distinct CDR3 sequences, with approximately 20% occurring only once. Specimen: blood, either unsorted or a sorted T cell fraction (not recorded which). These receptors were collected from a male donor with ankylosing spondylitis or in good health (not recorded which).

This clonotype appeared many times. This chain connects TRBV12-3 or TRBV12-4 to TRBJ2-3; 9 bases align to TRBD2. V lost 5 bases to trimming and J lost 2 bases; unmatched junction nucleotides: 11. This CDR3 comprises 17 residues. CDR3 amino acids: CASSPPSGNLLTDTQYF. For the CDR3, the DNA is TGTGCCAGCAGTCCCCCTAGCGGGAACCTCCTCACAGATACGCAGTATTTT.

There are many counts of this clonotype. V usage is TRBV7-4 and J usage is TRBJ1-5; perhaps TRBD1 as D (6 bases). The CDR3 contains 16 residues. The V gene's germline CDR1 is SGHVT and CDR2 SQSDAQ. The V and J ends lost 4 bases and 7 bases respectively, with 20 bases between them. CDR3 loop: CASSSRGWGRGQPQHF. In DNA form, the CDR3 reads TGTGCCAGCAGCTCAAGGGGCTGGGGGCGCGGACAGCCCCAGCATTTT.

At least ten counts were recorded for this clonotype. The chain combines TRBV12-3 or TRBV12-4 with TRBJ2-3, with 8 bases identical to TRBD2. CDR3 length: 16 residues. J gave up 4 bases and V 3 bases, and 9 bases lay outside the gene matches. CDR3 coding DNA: TGTGCCAGCAGTTTCCCCTTTAGCGGGACGGCAGATACGCAGTATTTT. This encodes CASSFPFSGTADTQYF.

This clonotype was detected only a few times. The CDR3 DNA reads as TGCAGTGTTCTAACTAGCGGGGCGTGGGAGCAGTACTTC. Translating it yields CSVLTSGAWEQYF. J is TRBJ2-7 and V is TRBV20-1; 10 nucleotides line up with TRBD2. The germline V gene has CDR1 DFQATT and CDR2 SNEGSKA (reference sequence). The CDR3 is 13 residues long. J was trimmed by 7 bases and V by 7 bases; bases with no gene match: 10.

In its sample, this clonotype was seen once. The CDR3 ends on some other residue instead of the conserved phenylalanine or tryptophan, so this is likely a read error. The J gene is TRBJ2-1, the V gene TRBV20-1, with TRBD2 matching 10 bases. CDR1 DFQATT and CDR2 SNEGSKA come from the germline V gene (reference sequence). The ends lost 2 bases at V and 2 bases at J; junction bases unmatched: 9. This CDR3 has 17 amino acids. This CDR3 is CSARPGLARAPYNEQFL. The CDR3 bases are TGCAGTGCTAGACCGGGACTAGCGAGAGCTCCCTACAATGAGCAGTTCCTC.

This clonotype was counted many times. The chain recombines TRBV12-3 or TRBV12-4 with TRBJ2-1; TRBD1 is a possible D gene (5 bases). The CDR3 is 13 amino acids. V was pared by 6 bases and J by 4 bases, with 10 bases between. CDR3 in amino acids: CASRPDSYNEQFF. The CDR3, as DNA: TGTGCCAGCAGACCCGACAGTTACAATGAGCAGTTCTTC.

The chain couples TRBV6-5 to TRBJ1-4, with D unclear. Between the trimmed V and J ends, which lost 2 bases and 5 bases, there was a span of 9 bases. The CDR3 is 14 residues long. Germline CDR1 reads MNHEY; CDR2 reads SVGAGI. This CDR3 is CASSYATANEKLFF. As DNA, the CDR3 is TGTGCCAGCAGTTACGCGACGGCGAATGAAAAACTGTTTTTT.

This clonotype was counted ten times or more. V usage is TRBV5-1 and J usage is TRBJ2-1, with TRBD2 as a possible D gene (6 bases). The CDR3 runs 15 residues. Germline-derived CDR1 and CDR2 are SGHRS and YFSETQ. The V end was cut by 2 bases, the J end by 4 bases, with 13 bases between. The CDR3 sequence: CASSLTGEGYNEQFF. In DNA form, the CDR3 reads TGCGCCAGCAGCTTAACGGGAGAGGGGTACAATGAGCAGTTCTTC.